The 28 T cell receptor beta chains given below trace back to one sample, sequenced in a study of T-cell memory formation after mild COVID-19. Each CDR3 protein gets one entry after TCRdb re-called the 5' RACE reads with MiXCR. The sample yields a few hundred thousand distinct CDR3 sequences, about 23% seen once. What was sequenced was PBMCs or a T cell subset sorted from them (not recorded which). The origin of the receptors is an adult woman who had mild COVID-19 (a few samples of this study predate the infection). Cell type and time point are not known.

V and J are TRBV4-1 and TRBJ2-1, with a weak D call TRBD1 (6 bases). Trimming shortened V by 1 base and J by 8 bases, and 12 bases separated the two germline ends. The germline V gene encodes CDR1 MGHRA and CDR2 YSYEKL. The CDR3 sequence is 14 residues long. CDR3: CASSQVQGNDEQFF. DNA for the CDR3: TGCGCCAGCAGCCAAGTACAGGGAAACGATGAGCAGTTCTTC.

V gene TRBV4-1 combines with J gene TRBJ1-2, with D tentatively TRBD1 (5 bases). V was cut by 4 bases and J by 8 bases, with 17 bases left in between. Germline V gives CDR1 MGHRA, CDR2 YSYEKL. The CDR3 contains 14 residues. The CDR3 region has the DNA TGCGCCAGCAGCCGGGGGATGACTACGAGAGGCTACACCTTC. Amino acids: CASSRGMTTRGYTF.

This clonotype has only a few counts. The V and J genes are TRBV20-1 and TRBJ2-3; 9 bases agree with TRBD2. The germline V gene has CDR1 DFQATT and CDR2 SNEGSKA (reference sequence). The V segment lost 0 bases and the J segment 4 bases; nucleotides outside the gene matches: 8. The CDR3 is 16 residues long. The CDR3 protein is CSARDGGRAKADTQYF. In nucleotides, the CDR3 is TGCAGTGCTAGAGATGGCGGGAGGGCCAAGGCAGATACGCAGTATTTT.

This clonotype was found a few times. This chain links TRBV7-8 with TRBJ2-5; 7 nucleotides align to TRBD2. CDR3 length: 19 residues. Germline CDR1 SGHVS, CDR2 FQNEAQ. The V and J ends lost 1 base and 2 bases, in that order; junction bases with no gene match: 16. The DNA of the CDR3 is TGTGCCAGCAGCTTAGGGTGGGAGGGACTACCAAAGATTCAAGAGACCCAGTACTTC. Amino acids: CASSLGWEGLPKIQETQYF.

This clonotype was seen only a few times. The rearrangement links TRBV7-3 to TRBJ2-2; D unresolved. V was cut by 4 bases and J by 9 bases, with 12 bases left in between. This CDR3 spans 13 amino acids. Germline assignment: CDR1 SGHTA and CDR2 FQGTGA. In DNA, the CDR3 is TGTGCCAGCAGCTCCGTACCCGGCCGGGAGCTGTTTTTT. As protein: CASSSVPGRELFF.

The V call is TRBV3-1, the J call TRBJ2-7; no reliable D call. Trimming pared 3 bases from V and 3 bases from J, leaving 9 bases between. The CDR3 length is 13 residues. The germline V gene encodes CDR1 LGHDT and CDR2 YNNKEL (reference sequence). CDR3 sequence: CASSHYDVYEQYF. CDR3 nucleotides: TGTGCCAGCAGCCATTATGACGTCTACGAGCAGTACTTC.

The CDR3 DNA reads as TGTGCCAGCAGCTTGGACAGGGTGGGGACCCAGTACTTC. It codes for CASSLDRVGTQYF. The chain carries TRBV5-4 and TRBJ2-5; possible D gene TRBD1, 6 bases. Germline-derived CDR1 and CDR2 are SGHNT and YYREEE (reference sequence). The CDR3 runs to 13 residues. Deletions cut 0 bases from V and 7 bases from J, with 10 bases between.

In its sample, this clonotype was seen a few times. The chain joins TRBV29-1 to TRBJ2-7; 7 bases are shared with TRBD2. CDR1 SQVTM and CDR2 ANQGSEA come from the germline V gene. CDR3 length equals 15 residues. The V and J ends lost 4 bases and 0 bases, in that order; junction bases with no gene match: 9. DNA of the CDR3: TGCAGCGTTGTTAGTTGGGAGGGCCCCTCCTACGAGCAGTACTTC. This gives the protein CSVVSWEGPSYEQYF.

This clonotype turned up a few times. The chain recombines TRBV24-1 with TRBJ2-1; TRBD1 matches at 8 bases. V shed 5 bases, J shed 2 bases, and the junction held 10 bases outside the gene matches. This CDR3 is 17 amino acids long. From germline, CDR1 is KGHDR and CDR2 SFDVKD. The CDR3 sequence: CATSGFSGQDPYNEQFF. DNA of the CDR3: TGTGCCACCAGTGGCTTTTCGGGACAGGATCCCTACAATGAGCAGTTCTTC.

This clonotype has just a few counts. The chain is built from TRBV5-1 and TRBJ2-3; 8 bases map to TRBD1. The CDR3 is made up of 15 amino acids. Germline assignment: CDR1 SGHRS and CDR2 YFSETQ. V lost 0 bases and J lost 1; bases outside the gene matches: 1. Here the CDR3 DNA reads TGCGCCAGCAGCTTGGAGGACAGGGGCACAGATACGCAGTATTTT. Translating it yields CASSLEDRGTDTQYF.

The V gene is TRBV5-1, the J gene TRBJ2-3; D is undetermined. Germline V lookup: CDR1 SGHRS, CDR2 YFSETQ. The CDR3 runs 16 residues. V was pared by 0 bases and J by 2 bases, with 13 bases between. CDR3 sequence: CASSLGSGPYTDTQYF. The CDR3 bases are TGCGCCAGCAGCTTGGGATCAGGACCTTACACAGATACGCAGTATTTT.

V and J are TRBV5-1 and TRBJ2-7, with D perhaps matching TRBD1 or TRBD2 (5 bases each). The CDR3 has 12 residues. Germline CDR1 and CDR2: SGHRS and YFSETQ. Trimming removed 0 bases from V and 6 bases from J, with 7 bases in between. CDR3 in DNA: TGCGCCAGCAGCTTGGCAGGGACCGAGCAGTACTTC. Translating gives CASSLAGTEQYF.

This clonotype appeared a few times. The rearrangement links TRBV10-3 to TRBJ1-1; maybe TRBD1 (6 bases). CDR1 and CDR2 (germline): ENHRY, SYGVKD. The CDR3 has 14 residues. V was shortened by 2 bases and J by 1 base, with 8 bases between the two germline ends. CDR3 bases: TGTGCCATCAGTGAGACAGGGCGGAACACTGAAGCTTTCTTT. Its translation is CAISETGRNTEAFF.

This rearrangement joins TRBV24-1 to TRBJ2-7; 7 bases are shared with TRBD2. The CDR3 has 13 residues. CDR1 KGHDR and CDR2 SFDVKD come from the germline V gene. The V gene end was trimmed by 5 bases and the J gene end by 4 bases; junction bases not matched to a gene: 4. The CDR3 DNA is TGTGCCACCAGTGGCAGGGAGGGATACGAGCAGTACTTC. Its protein is CATSGREGYEQYF.

This sequence joins TRBV4-1 and TRBJ1-5; TRBD1 matches 8 bases. The CDR3 runs to 15 residues. With 3 bases clipped from V and 6 bases from J, the junction kept 7 bases outside the gene matches. The germline CDR1 and CDR2 sequences are MGHRA and YSYEKL. CDR3 DNA sequence: TGCGCCAGCAGCCATCTCGGACAGGGTGCTCAGCCCCAGCATTTT. As protein: CASSHLGQGAQPQHF.

V gene TRBV30 combines with J gene TRBJ1-1; the D gene is possibly TRBD1 (6 bases). Trimming cost V 2 bases and J 1 base, with 8 bases left between them. This CDR3 contains 13 residues. Germline V gene lookup returns CDR1 GTSNPN and CDR2 SVGIG (reference sequence). The CDR3 loop reads CAWSSTGNTEAFF. The CDR3 DNA reads as TGTGCCTGGAGTTCGACAGGGAACACTGAAGCTTTCTTT.

The chain carries TRBV30 and TRBJ2-5; D remains ambiguous. The CDR3 extends over 13 amino acids. From germline, CDR1 is GTSNPN and CDR2 SVGIG (reference sequence). Deletions cut 0 bases from V and 5 bases from J, with 10 bases between. CDR3: CAWSVGFRETQYF. CDR3 nucleotide sequence: TGTGCCTGGAGTGTGGGCTTCCGCGAGACCCAGTACTTC.

This clonotype showed up many times. The rearrangement uses TRBV10-3 and TRBJ2-7, with D uncertain. The V gene's germline CDR1 is ENHRY and CDR2 SYGVKD. V was clipped by 7 bases and J by 7 bases, with 14 bases between them. The CDR3 spans 12 residues. The DNA for the CDR3 is TGTGCCATCACACACACCTCGGGTGAGCAGTACTTC. It yields the protein CAITHTSGEQYF.

This clonotype was recorded a few times. The chain has TRBV19 and TRBJ2-7, with D unresolved. CDR1 is LNHDA, CDR2 SQIVND, per germline (reference sequence). V lost 8 bases and J lost 0, with 8 bases in between. This CDR3 is 12 amino acids long. The chain's CDR3 is CASAAGSYEQYF. DNA of the CDR3: TGTGCCAGTGCCGCCGGCTCCTACGAGCAGTACTTC.

In this sample, this clonotype turned up many times. The chain carries TRBV6-6 and TRBJ2-7; 15 nucleotides match TRBD2. Germline CDR1 MNHNY, CDR2 SVGAGI (reference sequence). This CDR3 spans 18 amino acids. After removal of 10 bases from V and 0 bases from J, the junction contained 13 bases not matched to a gene. The CDR3 nucleotides are TGTGCCACCCAAAGGACTAGCGGGAGGGGGGGTAGCTCCTACGAGCAGTACTTC. Protein: CATQRTSGRGGSSYEQYF.

In regard to this clonotype: The conserved final phenylalanine or tryptophan is absent from the CDR3, which likely points to a read error. The V and J genes are TRBV7-2 and TRBJ2-7; 8 nucleotides align to TRBD2. Germline CDR1 SGHTA, CDR2 FQGNSA. J was trimmed by 4 bases and V by 2 bases; bases with no gene match: 7. The CDR3 contains 15 residues. In DNA form, the CDR3 reads TGTGCCAGCAGCTTACGGGAGGGGTATATGTACGAGCAGTACTTA. Amino acids: CASSLREGYMYEQYL.

This clonotype was observed a few times. The gene calls are TRBV5-1 and TRBJ1-3; no definite D call. With 0 bases removed from V and 1 base from J, the gap between germline ends came to 14 bases. Per germline, CDR1 SGHRS and CDR2 YFSETQ. CDR3 size: 17 residues. CDR3 coding DNA: TGCGCCAGCAGCTTGGCCGGAGGGTCGCAGTCTGGAAACACCATATATTTT. As protein: CASSLAGGSQSGNTIYF.

This clonotype was picked up a small number of times. The CDR3 DNA reads TGTGCCACCAGCAGAGATCAATCCTACGAGCAGTACTTC. Its translation is CATSRDQSYEQYF. The V and J genes are TRBV15 and TRBJ2-7, with no clear D. V gave up 0 bases and J gave up 1 base, with 4 bases separating them. The CDR3 loop spans 13 amino acids. CDR1 is LNHNV, CDR2 YYDKDF, per germline (reference sequence).

V usage is TRBV4-2 and J usage is TRBJ2-6; no definite D call. This CDR3 is 16 amino acids long. CDR1 is LGHNA and CDR2 is YNFKEQ in the germline V gene. V was cut by 0 bases and J by 2 bases, with 8 bases left in between. The CDR3 DNA is TGTGCCAGCAGCCAAGATAATCTCCCTGGGGCCAACGTCCTGACTTTC. It codes for CASSQDNLPGANVLTF.

This chain uses TRBV5-1 with TRBJ2-1; 12 bases agree with TRBD2. This CDR3 is 17 amino acids long. In germline, CDR1 is SGHRS, CDR2 YFSETQ. The J segment lost 4 bases and the V segment lost 2 bases, leaving 7 bases of the junction unmatched. This CDR3 reads CASSFGLAGGTYNEQFF. CDR3 sequence (DNA): TGCGCCAGCAGCTTTGGTCTAGCGGGGGGGACTTACAATGAGCAGTTCTTC.

This rearrangement joins TRBV7-2 to TRBJ1-1; 7 bases agree with TRBD1. V lost 5 bases and J lost 3; bases outside the gene matches: 9. In germline, CDR1 is SGHTA, CDR2 FQGNSA. The CDR3 runs 15 residues. The CDR3 DNA follows: TGTGCCAGCAGCCGGAAACAGGGGTGGGACACTGAAGCTTTCTTT. It codes for CASSRKQGWDTEAFF.

This clonotype was detected a few times. With a much larger clone just one base away, this may be a read error. The chain carries TRBV3-1 and TRBJ2-7; a weak D match, TRBD1 (5 bases). From germline, CDR1 is LGHDT and CDR2 YNNKEL (reference sequence). Trimming left V 4 bases short and J 1 base short, with 17 bases between. This CDR3 spans 16 amino acids. CDR3 DNA sequence: TGTGCCAGCAGCCCAGATGAGGACATTCAATCCTACGAGCAGTACTTC. Encoded protein: CASSPDEDIQSYEQYF.

This clonotype was seen a handful of times. The chain employs TRBV6-6 and TRBJ2-3, with 11 bases lining up with TRBD2. The ends lost 7 bases at V and 5 bases at J; junction bases unmatched: 8. The CDR3 runs 15 residues. Germline CDR1 and CDR2: MNHNY and SVGAGI (reference sequence). This chain's CDR3 is CASTKRGTSGDTQYF. Written as DNA, the CDR3 is TGTGCCAGCACCAAACGAGGGACTAGCGGAGATACGCAGTATTTT.